Listed below are T cell receptor beta chains from one sample, sequenced in a study of graft-versus-host responses after intestinal transplantation. TCRdb keeps only in-frame clones here, not all; method: immunoSEQ multiplex PCR. The sample records under 55,000 clones, about 91% being singletons. This material consisted of PBMCs, taken 524 days after transplant. The receptors here all came from a human patient who received an intestinal transplant, so some T cells may come from the graft donor. Both conserved end residues are part of each CDR3. D genes are given only for firm matches. Clone size, where shown, is once, few, many, or a class for clones that have expanded.

.	TRBV4-3	15	TRBJ2-3	.	TGCGCCAGCAGCCAAGCTCCTAGGAGCACAGATACGCAGTATTTT	CASSQAPRSTDTQYF
once	TRBV6-4	16	TRBJ2-6	.	TGTGCCAGCAGTGACTGGCAGGGTTCTGGGGCCAACGTCCTGACTTTC	CASSDWQGSGANVLTF
.	TRBV5-8	15	TRBJ2-2	.	TGTGCCAGCCTCCCAGGTTTTCGGAACACCGGGGAGCTGTTTTTT	CASLPGFRNTGELFF
.	TRBV6-1	17	TRBJ2-1	TRBD2	TGTGCCAGCAGTGAAGTTTCTGGGACTAGCGGGAGTTATGAGCAGTTCTTC	CASSEVSGTSGSYEQFF
.	TRBV19	14	TRBJ2-3	.	TGTGCCAGTAGTCCCCGACAGTTCAAGGATACGCAGTATTTT	CASSPRQFKDTQYF
.	TRBV28	15	TRBJ1-1	.	TGTGCCAGCAGTTTATTGGGTCGAGGGAACACTGAAGCTTTCTTT	CASSLLGRGNTEAFF
once	TRBV11-2	15	TRBJ2-7	TRBD2	TGTGCCAGCAGCTTTAGCGGGAGACGATCCTACGAGCAGTACTTC	CASSFSGRRSYEQYF
.	TRBV6-5	13	TRBJ2-1	.	TGTGCCAGCAGTCCGGCCGGGCCCAATGAGCAGTTCTTC	CASSPAGPNEQFF
.	TRBV28	20	TRBJ2-1	TRBD2	TGTGCCAGCAGTTTGCCCCCCGGGACTAGCGGGTTCCGCTCCTACAATGAGCAGTTCTTC	CASSLPPGTSGFRSYNEQFF
.	TRBV13	15	TRBJ2-7	TRBD2	TGTGCCAGCAGCTTCGGAGGAGCGGGAGGGAACGAGCAGTACTTC	CASSFGGAGGNEQYF
.	TRBV6-5	13	TRBJ2-7	.	TGTGCCAGCAGTCCGAGGCCCCGCTACGAGCAGTACTTC	CASSPRPRYEQYF
.	TRBV11-3	13	TRBJ2-7	.	TGTGCCAGCAGCTGGGGAGACTCCTACGAGCAGTACTTC	CASSWGDSYEQYF
.	TRBV5-1	15	TRBJ2-7	TRBD1	TGCGCCAGCAGCTTGGTTGGGACAGGGATCCACGAGCAGTACTTC	CASSLVGTGIHEQYF
.	TRBV7-2	14	TRBJ2-3	TRBD2	TGTGCCAGCAGCCGGGGACTAGCCTCCGATACGCAGTATTTT	CASSRGLASDTQYF
.	TRBV6-1	17	TRBJ1-6	TRBD1	TGTGCCAGCAGTGAGGAGGACAGGAGCTCCTATAATTCACCCCTCCACTTT	CASSEEDRSSYNSPLHF
.	TRBV19	13	TRBJ1-5	.	TGTGCCAGTAGTCTCGACAGGAATCAGCCCCAGCATTTT	CASSLDRNQPQHF
.	TRBV4-1	15	TRBJ2-5	TRBD1	TGCGCCAGCAGCCCCTCCCACAGGGGCCAAGAGACCCAGTACTTC	CASSPSHRGQETQYF
once	TRBV6-1	18	TRBJ2-6	.	TGTGCCAGCAGTGGGTGTAACTATGCACAAAGTCGGGCCAACGTCCTGACTTTC	CASSGCNYAQSRANVLTF
.	TRBV21-1	19	TRBJ2-3	.	TGTGCCAGCAGCCTCTGGCTAGCGGGAGTAATTGACGTCGTGGATACGCAGTATTTT	CASSLWLAGVIDVVDTQYF
.	TRBV30	12	TRBJ2-5	.	TGTGCCTGGAATCAAGGGGGGGAGACCCAGTACTTC	CAWNQGGETQYF
.	TRBV19	13	TRBJ1-1	TRBD1	TGTGCCAGTAGTACTACAGGGGACACTGAAGCTTTCTTT	CASSTTGDTEAFF
.	TRBV6-1	14	TRBJ1-1	.	TGTGCCAGCAGCGCGGGACTTCAGAACACTGAAGCTTTCTTT	CASSAGLQNTEAFF
.	TRBV4-1	17	TRBJ1-5	TRBD1	TGCGCCAGCAGCCACTCGGGACAGGCCGCCCTTAATCAGCCCCAGCATTTT	CASSHSGQAALNQPQHF
once	TRBV5-1	16	TRBJ2-1	.	TGCGCCAGCAGCTTGGAACAGGCGAGCTCCTACAATGAGCAGTTCTTC	CASSLEQASSYNEQFF
.	TRBV2	13	TRBJ1-1	.	TGTGCCAGCAGTGTAAAACCGAACACTGAAGCTTTCTTT	CASSVKPNTEAFF
.	TRBV5-4	14	TRBJ1-1	TRBD1	TGTGCCAGCAGCTTAGGGCAGGGGGCTGATGAAGCTTTCTTT	CASSLGQGADEAFF
.	TRBV7-9	15	TRBJ1-5	.	TGTGCCAGCAGCTTATCGGGGTCGGGCAATCAGCCCCAGCATTTT	CASSLSGSGNQPQHF
once	TRBV15	14	TRBJ2-5	.	TGTGCCACCAGCACCTTAAGGGGGGAAGAGACCCAGTACTTC	CATSTLRGEETQYF
.	TRBV29-1	14	TRBJ2-7	TRBD2	TGCAGCGTTGCAGGACTAGGTTCGAGCTACGAGCAGTACTTC	CSVAGLGSSYEQYF
.	TRBV15	14	TRBJ1-5	TRBD1	TGTGCCACCAGCAGCGGACAGGGGAATCAGCCCCAGCATTTT	CATSSGQGNQPQHF
.	TRBV5-1	19	TRBJ2-1	TRBD2	TGCGCCAGCAGCTTGATGGGACTAGCGGGAGGGAGCTCCTACAATGAGCAGTTCTTC	CASSLMGLAGGSSYNEQFF
.	TRBV5-1	14	TRBJ2-7	.	TGCGCCAGCAGGGTGGGCCCCCAAATTCACGAGCAGTACTTC	CASRVGPQIHEQYF
.	TRBV5-8	15	TRBJ2-5	TRBD1	TGTGCCAGCAGTCGGGGACAGGGGTTAGAAGAGACCCAGTACTTC	CASSRGQGLEETQYF
.	TRBV10-3	15	TRBJ1-3	.	TGTGCCATCAGTGAGTCCCGGGTATCCGGAAACACCATATATTTT	CAISESRVSGNTIYF
.	TRBV27	13	TRBJ2-1	.	TGTGCCAGCAGCCGATTCTCCTACAATGAGCAGTTCTTC	CASSRFSYNEQFF
.	TRBV9	16	TRBJ2-7	TRBD2	TGTGCCAGCAGTAAACTAGGACTAGCGTCACGCTACGAGCAGTACTTC	CASSKLGLASRYEQYF
.	TRBV5-1	13	TRBJ2-7	.	TGCGCCAGCAAGGTCGGGGATCTCTACGAGCAGTACTTC	CASKVGDLYEQYF
.	TRBV5-1	14	TRBJ2-1	.	TGCGCCAGCAGCTTGCGTACGTCTTACAATGAGCAGTTCTTC	CASSLRTSYNEQFF
.	TRBV7-9	14	TRBJ1-1	.	TGTGCCAGCAGCTTAGTATGGGGGGACACTGAAGCTTTCTTT	CASSLVWGDTEAFF